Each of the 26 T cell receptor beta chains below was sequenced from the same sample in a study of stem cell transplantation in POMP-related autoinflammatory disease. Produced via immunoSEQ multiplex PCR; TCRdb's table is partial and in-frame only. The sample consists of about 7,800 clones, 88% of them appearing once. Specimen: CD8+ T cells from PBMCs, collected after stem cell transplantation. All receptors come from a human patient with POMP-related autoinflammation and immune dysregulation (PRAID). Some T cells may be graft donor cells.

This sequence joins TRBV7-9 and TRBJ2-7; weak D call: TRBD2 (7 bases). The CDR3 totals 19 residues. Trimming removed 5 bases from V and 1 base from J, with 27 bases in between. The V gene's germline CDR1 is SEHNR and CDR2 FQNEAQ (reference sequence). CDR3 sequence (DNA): TGTGCCAGCAGCCCGATAGTAGCTTCCGGGGGGCATAGTTCCTACGAGCAGTACTTC. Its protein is CASSPIVASGGHSSYEQYF.

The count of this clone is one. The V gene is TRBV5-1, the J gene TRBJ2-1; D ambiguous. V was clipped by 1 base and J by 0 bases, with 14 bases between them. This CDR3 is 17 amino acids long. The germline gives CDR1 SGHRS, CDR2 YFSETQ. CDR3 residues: CASSLYSGLSSYNEQFF. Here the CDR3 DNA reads TGCGCCAGCAGCTTGTACTCTGGCCTGAGCTCCTACAATGAGCAGTTCTTC.

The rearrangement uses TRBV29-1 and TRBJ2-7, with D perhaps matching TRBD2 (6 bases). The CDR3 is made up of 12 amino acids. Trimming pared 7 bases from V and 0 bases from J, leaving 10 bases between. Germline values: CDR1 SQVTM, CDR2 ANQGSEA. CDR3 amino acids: CSARGSSYEQYF. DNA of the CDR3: TGCAGCGCCCGGGGGAGCTCCTACGAGCAGTACTTC.

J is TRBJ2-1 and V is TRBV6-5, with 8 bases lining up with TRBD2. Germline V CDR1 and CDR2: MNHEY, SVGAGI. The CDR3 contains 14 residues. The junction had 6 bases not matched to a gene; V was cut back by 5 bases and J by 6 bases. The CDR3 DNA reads TGTGCCAGCAGTCTTACCCGGGGGGGCAATGAGCAGTTCTTC. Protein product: CASSLTRGGNEQFF.

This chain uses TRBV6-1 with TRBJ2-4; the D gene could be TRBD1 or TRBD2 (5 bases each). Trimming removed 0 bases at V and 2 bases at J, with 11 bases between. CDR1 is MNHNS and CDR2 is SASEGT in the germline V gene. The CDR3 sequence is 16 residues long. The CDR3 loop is CASSEARGVSKNIQYF. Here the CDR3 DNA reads TGTGCCAGCAGTGAAGCGCGAGGGGTATCCAAAAACATTCAGTACTTC.

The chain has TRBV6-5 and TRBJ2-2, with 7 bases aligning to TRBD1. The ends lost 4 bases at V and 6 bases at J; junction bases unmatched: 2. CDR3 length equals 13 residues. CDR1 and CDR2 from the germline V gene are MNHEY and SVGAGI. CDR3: CASSLGGPGELFF. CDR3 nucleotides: TGTGCCAGCAGTTTAGGGGGCCCCGGGGAGCTGTTTTTT.

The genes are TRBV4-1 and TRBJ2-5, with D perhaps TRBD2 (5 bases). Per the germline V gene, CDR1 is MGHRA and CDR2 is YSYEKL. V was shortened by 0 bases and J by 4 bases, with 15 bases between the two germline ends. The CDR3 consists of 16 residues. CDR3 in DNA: TGCGCCAGCAGCCAAGATTACCGGGGATGGGGAGAGACCCAGTACTTC. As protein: CASSQDYRGWGETQYF.

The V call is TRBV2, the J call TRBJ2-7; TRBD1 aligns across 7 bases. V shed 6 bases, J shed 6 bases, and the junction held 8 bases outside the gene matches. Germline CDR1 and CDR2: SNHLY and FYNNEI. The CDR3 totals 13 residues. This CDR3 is CASRELGGGEQYF. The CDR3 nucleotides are TGTGCCAGCAGGGAACTAGGGGGCGGCGAGCAGTACTTC.

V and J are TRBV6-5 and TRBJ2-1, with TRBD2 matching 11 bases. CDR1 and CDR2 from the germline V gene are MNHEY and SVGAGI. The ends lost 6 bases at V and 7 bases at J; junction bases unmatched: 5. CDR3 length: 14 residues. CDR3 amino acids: CASSSLAGVNEQFF. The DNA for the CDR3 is TGTGCCAGCAGCTCACTAGCGGGGGTAAATGAGCAGTTCTTC.

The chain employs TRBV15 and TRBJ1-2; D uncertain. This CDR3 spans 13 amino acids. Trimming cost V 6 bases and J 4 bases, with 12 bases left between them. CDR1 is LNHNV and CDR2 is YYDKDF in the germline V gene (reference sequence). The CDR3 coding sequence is TGTGCCACCAGGTCCGGGTCATCCTATGGCTACACCTTC. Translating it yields CATRSGSSYGYTF.

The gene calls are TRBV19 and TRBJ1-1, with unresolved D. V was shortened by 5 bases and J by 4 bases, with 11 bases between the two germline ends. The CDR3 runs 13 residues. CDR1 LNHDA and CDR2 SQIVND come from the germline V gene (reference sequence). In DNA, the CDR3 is TGTGCCAGTAGTCTTAGGACGGGCACTGAAGCTTTCTTT. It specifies CASSLRTGTEAFF.

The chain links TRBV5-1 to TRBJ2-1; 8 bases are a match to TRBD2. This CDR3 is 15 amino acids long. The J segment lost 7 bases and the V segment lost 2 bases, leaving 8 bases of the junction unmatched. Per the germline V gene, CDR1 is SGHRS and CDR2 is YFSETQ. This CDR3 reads CASSLSGSVLNEQFF. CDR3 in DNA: TGCGCCAGCAGCTTAAGCGGGAGCGTGTTGAATGAGCAGTTCTTC.

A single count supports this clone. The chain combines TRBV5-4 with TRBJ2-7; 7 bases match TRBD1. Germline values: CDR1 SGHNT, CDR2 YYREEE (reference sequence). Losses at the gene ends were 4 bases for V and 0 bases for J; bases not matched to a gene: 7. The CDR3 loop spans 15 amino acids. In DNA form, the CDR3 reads TGTGCCAGCAGCCCCGACAGGGTTAGCTCCTACGAGCAGTACTTC. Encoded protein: CASSPDRVSSYEQYF. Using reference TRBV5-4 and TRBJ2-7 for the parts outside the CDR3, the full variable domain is ETGVTQSPTHLIKTRGQQVTLRCSSQSGHNTVSWYQQALGQGPQFIFQYYREEENGRGNFPPRFSGLQFPNYSSELNVNALELDDSALYLCASSPDRVSSYEQYFGPGTRLTVT.

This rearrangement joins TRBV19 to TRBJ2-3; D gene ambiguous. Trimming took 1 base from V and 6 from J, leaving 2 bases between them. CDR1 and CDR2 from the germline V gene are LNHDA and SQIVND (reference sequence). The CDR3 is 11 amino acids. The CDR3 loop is CASSIGDTQYF. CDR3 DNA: TGTGCCAGTAGTATAGGGGATACGCAGTATTTT.

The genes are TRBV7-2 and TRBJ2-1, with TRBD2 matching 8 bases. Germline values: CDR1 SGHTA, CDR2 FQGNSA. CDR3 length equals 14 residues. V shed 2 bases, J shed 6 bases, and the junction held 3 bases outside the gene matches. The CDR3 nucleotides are TGTGCCAGCAGCTTAAGTCTAGCGGGCAATGAGCAGTTCTTC. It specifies CASSLSLAGNEQFF.

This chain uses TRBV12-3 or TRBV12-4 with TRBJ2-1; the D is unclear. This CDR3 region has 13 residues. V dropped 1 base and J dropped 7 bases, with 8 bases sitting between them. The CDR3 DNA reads TGTGCCAGCAGTTTAGTAGGACCAAATGAGCAGTTCTTC. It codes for CASSLVGPNEQFF.

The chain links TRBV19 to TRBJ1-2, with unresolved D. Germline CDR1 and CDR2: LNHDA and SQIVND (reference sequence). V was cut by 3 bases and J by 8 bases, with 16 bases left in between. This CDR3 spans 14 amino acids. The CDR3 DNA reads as TGTGCCAGTAGTATCGCACCTAACAGAGTCGGCTACACCTTC. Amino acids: CASSIAPNRVGYTF.

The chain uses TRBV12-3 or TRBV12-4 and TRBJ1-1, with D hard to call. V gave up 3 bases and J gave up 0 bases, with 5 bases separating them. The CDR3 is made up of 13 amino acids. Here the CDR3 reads CASSFNLNTEAFF. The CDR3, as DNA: TGTGCCAGCAGTTTCAACCTGAACACTGAAGCTTTCTTT.

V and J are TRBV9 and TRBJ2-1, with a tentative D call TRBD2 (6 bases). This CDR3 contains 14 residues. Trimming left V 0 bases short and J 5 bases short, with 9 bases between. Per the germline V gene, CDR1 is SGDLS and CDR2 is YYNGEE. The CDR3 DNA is TGTGCCAGCAGCGTAGTGGTAGCGGACAATGAGCAGTTCTTC. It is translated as CASSVVVADNEQFF.

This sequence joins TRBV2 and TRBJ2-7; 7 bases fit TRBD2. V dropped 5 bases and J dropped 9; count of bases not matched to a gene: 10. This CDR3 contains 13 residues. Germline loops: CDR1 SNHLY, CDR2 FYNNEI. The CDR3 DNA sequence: TGTGCCAGCAGTTGGACGGGGGGTGGAGGGCAGTACTTC. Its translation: CASSWTGGGGQYF.

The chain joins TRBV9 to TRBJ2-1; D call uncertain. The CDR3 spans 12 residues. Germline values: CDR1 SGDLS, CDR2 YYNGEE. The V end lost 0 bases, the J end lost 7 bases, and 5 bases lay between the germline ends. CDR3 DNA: TGTGCCAGCAGCGTAGAAGTAAATGAGCAGTTCTTC. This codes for CASSVEVNEQFF.

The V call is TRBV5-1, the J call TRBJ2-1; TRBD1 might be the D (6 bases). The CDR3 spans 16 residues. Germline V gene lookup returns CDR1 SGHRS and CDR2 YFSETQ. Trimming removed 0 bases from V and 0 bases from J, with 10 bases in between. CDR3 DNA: TGCGCCAGCAGCTTGGCCGGACAGAGCTCCTACAATGAGCAGTTCTTC. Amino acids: CASSLAGQSSYNEQFF.

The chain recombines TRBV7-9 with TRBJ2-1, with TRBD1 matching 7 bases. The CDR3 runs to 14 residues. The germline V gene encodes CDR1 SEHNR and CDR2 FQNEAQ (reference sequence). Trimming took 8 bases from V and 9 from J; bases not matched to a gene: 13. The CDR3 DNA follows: TGTGCCAGCTGCCCCGGGACAGTCTGTGGTGAGCAGTTCTTC. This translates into CASCPGTVCGEQFF.

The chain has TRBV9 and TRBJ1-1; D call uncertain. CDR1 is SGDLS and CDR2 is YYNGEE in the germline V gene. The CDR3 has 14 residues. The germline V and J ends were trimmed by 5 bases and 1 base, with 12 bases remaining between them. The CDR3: CASRPADPNTEAFF. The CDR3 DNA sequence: TGTGCCAGCAGACCCGCGGACCCGAACACTGAAGCTTTCTTT.

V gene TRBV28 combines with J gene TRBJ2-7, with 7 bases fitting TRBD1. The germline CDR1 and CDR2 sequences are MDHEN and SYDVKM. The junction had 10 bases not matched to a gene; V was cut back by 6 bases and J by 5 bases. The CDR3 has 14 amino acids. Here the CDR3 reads CASRRTDREHEQYV. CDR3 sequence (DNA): TGTGCCAGCAGACGGACCGACAGGGAACACGAGCAGTACGTC.

The CDR3 region is CASRNRTGAETQYF. The CDR3, as DNA: TGTGCCAGCAGAAATAGGACAGGGGCTGAGACCCAGTACTTC. This chain joins TRBV27 and TRBJ2-5; 9 positions agree with TRBD1. CDR3 length equals 14 residues. Looked up from germline, CDR1 is MNHEY and CDR2 is SMNVEV (reference sequence). V lost 6 bases, J lost 5 bases, and 7 bases stayed unmatched.